Listed below are T cell receptor beta chains from one sample, sequenced in a study of T cells after yellow fever vaccination. Each CDR3 protein is one row after TCRdb ran MiXCR on the 5' RACE reads. The data hold about 340,000 distinct CDR3 sequences, with about 9.5% observed a single time. The sample here was PBMCs, taken on the day of the first yellow fever vaccination. The receptors were sampled from a man younger than 35 who received the YFV17D yellow fever vaccine. CDR3s include the opening cysteine and the closing phenylalanine or tryptophan. D genes are given only for firm matches. Clone size appears in some rows only: once, few, many, or a class for an expanded clone.

-	many	TRBJ2-1	TRBV7-7	TGTGCCAGCAGCTCCGAAGGCTCCTACAATGAGCAGTTCTTC	CASSSEGSYNEQFF
-	few	TRBJ1-4	TRBV29-1	TGCAGCGCAAGACAGGCGGGGGAAAAACTGTTTTTT	CSARQAGEKLFF
TRBD1	-	TRBJ2-1	TRBV7-2	TGTGCCAGCTCCAAGGGGACAGGGGGCGTTGACAATGAGCAGTTCTTC	CASSKGTGGVDNEQFF
-	-	TRBJ2-7	TRBV7-9	TGTGCCAGCAGTTCCGCATTCCTCTCCTACGAGCAGTACTTC	CASSSAFLSYEQYF
TRBD1	many	TRBJ2-6	TRBV24-1	TGTGCCACCCAGGGGGCTGCTGGGGCCAACGTCCTGACTTTC	CATQGAAGANVLTF
-	many	TRBJ2-5	TRBV5-1	TGCGCCAGCAGCTTGGAGGGAGGCTGGGAGACCCAGTACTTC	CASSLEGGWETQYF
-	few	TRBJ1-4	TRBV18	TGTGCCAGCTCCTCCGCACTCGGGGATGAAAAACTGTTTTTT	CASSSALGDEKLFF
-	few	TRBJ2-1	TRBV6-5	TGTGCCAGCAGTTATACCCCTACCTGGGCCAATGAGCAGTTCTTC	CASSYTPTWANEQFF
TRBD2	many	TRBJ2-5	TRBV3-1	TGTGCCAGCTCAGCGGGGGCCTTACGAGAGACCCAGTACTTC	CASSAGALRETQYF
-	few	TRBJ2-2	TRBV18	TGTGCCAGCTCGGACAGACAGGATTTCGGGGAGCTGTTTTTT	CASSDRQDFGELFF
-	many	TRBJ2-5	TRBV28	TGTGCCCCCCTGGGTGCAGGGCAGAACGAGACCCAGTACTTC	CAPLGAGQNETQYF
-	few	TRBJ1-2	TRBV5-4	TGTGCCAGCAGCACAGCGGGGGCGGAAGGCTACACCTTC	CASSTAGAEGYTF
TRBD2	many	TRBJ2-3	TRBV4-1	TGCGCCAGCAGCCAACCAGGGAGAAGAGGAGCGGGGGGTTCAGATACGCAGTATTTT	CASSQPGRRGAGGSDTQYF
-	few	TRBJ2-6	TRBV10-1	TGCGCCAGCAGTCAAGGGGGGCCTGGGGCCAACGTCCTGACTTTC	CASSQGGPGANVLTF
-	few	TRBJ1-1	TRBV25-1	TGTGCCAGCAGTGAATGGGGAGGCACTGAAGCTTTCTTT	CASSEWGGTEAFF
TRBD1	few	TRBJ1-5	TRBV11-2	TGTGCCAGCAGCTTATTAAGGTTCTCAGGGGGCGCCGGCAATCAGCCCCAGCATTTT	CASSLLRFSGGAGNQPQHF
TRBD2	-	TRBJ2-1	TRBV6-2/TRBV6-3	TGTGCCAGCAGTGGACCGGAATCTAGCGGGGGGATGCAGTTCTTC	CASSGPESSGGMQFF
-	-	TRBJ2-2	TRBV5-4	TGTGCCAGCAGCTTTCGGGGGCAGGGGTTGGCCGGGGAGCTGTTTTTT	CASSFRGQGLAGELFF
TRBD1	-	TRBJ1-2	TRBV13	TGTGCCAGCAGCCAAGAGGCGGGACAGGGGGCTAATGGCTACACCTTC	CASSQEAGQGANGYTF
-	few	TRBJ2-5	TRBV7-6	TGTGCCAGCAGCTTAGCGGGACTGATATTCCAGTACTTC	CASSLAGLIFQYF
-	few	TRBJ1-6	TRBV20-1	TGCAGTGCCGTCAATAGGGGTTCACCCCTCCACTTT	CSAVNRGSPLHF
-	-	TRBJ2-5	TRBV18	TGTGCCAGCTCACCACCGGGCTGGGAGACCCAGTACTTC	CASSPPGWETQYF
TRBD2	few	TRBJ2-3	TRBV7-2	TGTGCCAGCAGCCCGACGGGACTAGCGGGGGGAGATACGCAGTATTTT	CASSPTGLAGGDTQYF
-	-	TRBJ2-3	TRBV9	TGTGCCAGCAGCGTAGGACCTCAGTTGGGAGATACGCAGTATTTT	CASSVGPQLGDTQYF
-	-	TRBJ2-3	TRBV12-3/TRBV12-4	TGTGCCAGCAGCCCTACGGGCCCAGGGGCAGATACGCAGTATTTT	CASSPTGPGADTQYF
-	-	TRBJ1-6	TRBV15	TGTGCCACCAGCAGAGATCACAGGGATTCACCCCTCCACTTT	CATSRDHRDSPLHF
-	-	TRBJ1-1	TRBV29-1	TGCAGCGGAGGGGCAGGGAACACTGAAGCTTTCTTT	CSGGAGNTEAFF
-	few	TRBJ2-5	TRBV29-1	TGCAGCGTTCTAACCACGGGACGGGAAGAGACCCAGTACTTC	CSVLTTGREETQYF
-	many	TRBJ1-5	TRBV28	TGTGCCAGCAGTTCCACGGGGGCCGAGCGCCAGCATTTT	CASSSTGAERQHF
-	many	TRBJ2-1	TRBV28	TGTGCCAGCAGTTTAGGGCGGATCTACAATGAGCAGTTCTTC	CASSLGRIYNEQFF
-	few	TRBJ2-5	TRBV7-2	TGTGCCAGCAGCCAAAATGGACCTCAAGGGACCCAGTACTTC	CASSQNGPQGTQYF
TRBD1	-	TRBJ2-1	TRBV5-1	TGCGCCAGCAGCATGACAGGGAGCTCCTACAATGAGCAGTTCTTC	CASSMTGSSYNEQFF